These 32 T cell receptor beta chains came from one sample sequenced in a study of shared clonotypes between healthy human individuals. The protocol was immunoSEQ multiplex PCR, while the TCRdb copy is restricted to in-frame clones and leaves out a portion. The table records 2 million to 2.5 million clones, approximately 95% of them present only once. Sequenced sample: naive CD4+ T cells from PBMCs. This sample's subset: CD45RA+ positively selected. These receptors were collected from a man aged 18 to 29 in good health. Some clones in this sample may be carry-over from other donors' samples.

The chain carries TRBV9 and TRBJ1-3; D call uncertain. Deletions cut 2 bases from V and 0 bases from J, with 15 bases between. Germline CDR1 and CDR2: SGDLS and YYNGEE. The CDR3 consists of 17 residues. In DNA form, the CDR3 reads TGTGCCAGCAGCGTCGGCCCGACACGGAGCTCTGGAAACACCATATATTTT. It translates to CASSVGPTRSSGNTIYF. Filled out from reference TRBV9 and TRBJ1-3, the complete variable domain reads DSGVTQTPKHLITATGQRVTLRCSPRSGDLSVYWYQQSLDQGLQFLIQYYNGEERAKGNILERFSAQQFPDLHSELNLSSLELGDSALYFCASSVGPTRSSGNTIYFGEGSWLTVV.

The chain links TRBV18 to TRBJ1-5; 7 bases line up with TRBD1. Trimming cost V 5 bases and J 0 bases; bases outside gene matches: 4. This CDR3 has 15 amino acids. Looked up from germline, CDR1 is KGHSH and CDR2 is LQKENI. CDR3 nucleotide sequence: TGTGCCAGCTCAACAGGGGACAATAGCAATCAGCCCCAGCATTTT. Translated, it gives CASSTGDNSNQPQHF.

This chain uses TRBV27 with TRBJ2-7, with 9 bases identical to TRBD1. This CDR3 is 16 amino acids long. The germline V gene encodes CDR1 MNHEY and CDR2 SMNVEV (reference sequence). Unmatched junction bases numbered 16, after V lost 10 bases and J lost 3 bases. The chain's CDR3 is CATEKERDRAHYEQYF. The CDR3 region has the DNA TGTGCCACCGAAAAGGAGCGGGACAGGGCCCACTACGAGCAGTACTTC.

The J gene is TRBJ2-7, the V gene TRBV5-8; D unresolved. The CDR3 runs 13 residues. V lost 2 bases to trimming and J lost 1 base, with 7 bases between them. CDR1 is SGHTS and CDR2 is YDEGEE in the germline V gene. The CDR3 loop reads CASSFQWSYEQYF. The CDR3 DNA reads TGTGCCAGCAGCTTTCAGTGGTCCTACGAGCAGTACTTC.

This clone is a singleton in its sample. The V and J genes are TRBV18 and TRBJ1-2, with TRBD1 matching over 11 bases. Germline CDR1 and CDR2: KGHSH and LQKENI. This CDR3 contains 14 residues. Trimming cost V 7 bases and J 2 bases; bases outside gene matches: 3. The CDR3 sequence: CASLGQGANYGYTF. CDR3 nucleotides: TGTGCCAGCTTAGGACAGGGGGCCAACTATGGCTACACCTTC.

The chain combines TRBV5-1 with TRBJ2-5, with a possible D match to TRBD2 (6 bases). The CDR3 extends over 15 amino acids. Germline CDR1 SGHRS, CDR2 YFSETQ. V was cut by 4 bases and J by 4 bases, with 17 bases left in between. CDR3 residues: CASSQGVAVGETQYF. The CDR3 region has the DNA TGCGCCAGCAGCCAGGGAGTAGCGGTAGGAGAGACCCAGTACTTC.

This clone was observed a few times. The chain employs TRBV6-5 and TRBJ2-1; D is unresolved. The ends were cut back, 8 bases at V and 5 bases at J, with 13 bases in the middle. CDR1 is MNHEY and CDR2 is SVGAGI in the germline V gene. The CDR3 sequence is 13 residues long. This CDR3 is CASRGNYDNEQFF. CDR3 coding DNA: TGTGCCAGCCGAGGAAACTACGACAATGAGCAGTTCTTC.

The genes are TRBV7-2 and TRBJ1-2; 10 bases are a match to TRBD1. CDR3 length equals 15 residues. The germline CDR1 and CDR2 sequences are SGHTA and FQGNSA. J was trimmed by 4 bases and V by 6 bases; bases with no gene match: 8. CDR3 coding DNA: TGTGCCAGCAGGACCGGACAGGGGGGATCCTATGGCTACACCTTC. It encodes CASRTGQGGSYGYTF.

This clone came up a few times. The chain joins TRBV18 to TRBJ1-1, with 8 positions matching TRBD1. The CDR3 loop spans 13 amino acids. J gave up 7 bases and V 3 bases, and 4 bases lay outside the gene matches. Germline loops: CDR1 KGHSH, CDR2 LQKENI. In nucleotides, the CDR3 is TGTGCCAGCTCACCTTTACAGGGGGGTGAAGCTTTCTTT. Amino acids: CASSPLQGGEAFF. Full variable domain (outside the CDR3, taken from reference TRBV18 and TRBJ1-1): NAGVMQNPRHLVRRRGQEARLRCSPMKGHSHVYWYRQLPEEGLKFMVYLQKENIIDESGMPKERFSAEFPKEGPSILRIQQVVRGDSAAYFCASSPLQGGEAFFGQGTRLTVV.

This clone came up once. V is TRBV18 and J is TRBJ1-2, with a tentative D call TRBD1 (5 bases). The V end was cut by 1 base, the J end by 2 bases, with 17 bases between. The CDR3 extends over 17 amino acids. CDR1 and CDR2 (germline): KGHSH, LQKENI. Written as DNA, the CDR3 is TGTGCCAGCTCACCACAGTCCGAAGGGGCCGGGAACTATGGCTACACCTTC. This translates into CASSPQSEGAGNYGYTF.

This rearrangement joins TRBV29-1 to TRBJ2-7; a possible D gene is TRBD2 (6 bases). The CDR3 is made up of 13 amino acids. Germline assignment: CDR1 SQVTM and CDR2 ANQGSEA. The germline V and J ends were trimmed by 4 bases and 7 bases, with 17 bases remaining between them. CDR3 DNA: TGCAGCGTTGGCTTGCGGGGTTTCGGAGAGCAGTACTTC. Its protein product is CSVGLRGFGEQYF.

The rearrangement joins TRBV4-2 to TRBJ1-1, with 7 nucleotides matching TRBD1. Per the germline V gene, CDR1 is LGHNA and CDR2 is YNFKEQ. V dropped 4 bases and J dropped 1; count of bases not matched to a gene: 9. The CDR3 totals 16 residues. Here the CDR3 DNA reads TGTGCCAGCAGCCCAGCCCCCAGGGGGAGGAACACTGAAGCTTTCTTT. Translating gives CASSPAPRGRNTEAFF.

The table lists this clone with a count of one. The DNA is omitted, as the CDR3 cannot be located on it reliably, and the CDR3 follows TCRdb's listing. The gene calls are TRBV2 and TRBJ1-5. The CDR3 sequence runs 13 residues, both termini included. Germline V lookup: CDR1 SNHLY, CDR2 FYNNEI. CDR3 loop: CASILDKYQPQHF.

This clone was counted a single time. V and J are TRBV29-1 and TRBJ1-5; possible D gene TRBD1, 6 bases. The germline V and J ends were trimmed by 4 bases and 2 bases, with 15 bases remaining between them. Germline V lookup: CDR1 SQVTM, CDR2 ANQGSEA. This CDR3 contains 15 residues. Here the CDR3 reads CSVVETGKGNQPQHF. The CDR3 DNA follows: TGCAGCGTTGTGGAAACAGGGAAGGGCAATCAGCCCCAGCATTTT.

In DNA form, the CDR3 reads TGTGCCAGCACCGCGACTAGCGGGATTTGGTGGGAGCAGTTCTTC. Translated: CASTATSGIWWEQFF. This chain connects TRBV19 to TRBJ2-1; 11 bases are shared with TRBD2. CDR3 length: 15 amino acids. J gave up 10 bases and V 9 bases, and 14 bases lay outside the gene matches. CDR1 is LNHDA, CDR2 SQIVND, per germline (reference sequence). The full variable domain, its missing parts supplied by reference TRBV19 and TRBJ2-1, is DGGITQSPKYLFRKEGQNVTLSCEQNLNHDAMYWYRQDPGQGLRLIYYSQIVNDFQKGDIAEGYSVSREKKESFPLTVTSAQKNPTAFYLCASTATSGIWWEQFFGPGTRLTVL.

The rearrangement uses TRBV6-6 and TRBJ1-2, with TRBD1 matching 7 bases. This CDR3 comprises 14 residues. Germline trimming cut 6 bases from V and 1 base from J; bases unmatched to any gene: 5. Germline V gives CDR1 MNHNY, CDR2 SVGAGI (reference sequence). In nucleotides, the CDR3 is TGTGCCAGCAGAAGGGACAGTAATAACTATGGCTACACCTTC. As protein: CASRRDSNNYGYTF.

The genes are TRBV5-4 and TRBJ1-2, with 7 bases fitting TRBD1. Germline V gene data show CDR1 as SGHNT and CDR2 as YYREEE (reference sequence). This CDR3 spans 16 amino acids. Trimming cost V 4 bases and J 6 bases; bases outside gene matches: 15. CDR3 nucleotide sequence: TGTGCCAGCAGCACTCGGACAGGAGGGGTTTTAGATGGCTACACCTTC. This gives the protein CASSTRTGGVLDGYTF.

The CDR3 DNA follows: TGCGCCAGCAGCCGGACTAGCGAGGAAAACATTCAGTACTTC. It yields the protein CASSRTSEENIQYF. The chain carries TRBV5-1 and TRBJ2-4; TRBD2 aligns across 9 bases. The CDR3 length is 14 residues. The junction had 4 bases not matched to a gene; V was cut back by 4 bases and J by 5 bases. Germline-derived CDR1 and CDR2 are SGHRS and YFSETQ.

The chain recombines TRBV5-1 with TRBJ2-7; D gene unclear. Germline V lookup: CDR1 SGHRS, CDR2 YFSETQ. Trimming took off 0 bases at V and 4 bases at J, with 11 bases between the two ends. The CDR3 has 14 residues. CDR3 loop: CASSLAPGWYEQYF. The CDR3 DNA sequence: TGCGCCAGCAGCTTGGCCCCGGGTTGGTACGAGCAGTACTTC.

The V gene is TRBV11-2, the J gene TRBJ2-1; no firm D call. V gave up 1 base and J gave up 6 bases, with 10 bases separating them. CDR3 length: 14 residues. The V gene's germline CDR1 is SGHAT and CDR2 FQNNGV. CDR3 protein: CASSLAPLVNEQFF. In DNA form, the CDR3 reads TGTGCCAGCAGCTTAGCACCTCTAGTCAATGAGCAGTTCTTC. The full variable domain, rest sourced from reference TRBV11-2 and TRBJ2-1, is EAGVAQSPRYKIIEKRQSVAFWCNPISGHATLYWYQQILGQGPKLLIQFQNNGVVDDSQLPKDRFSAERLKGVDSTLKIQPAKLEDSAVYLCASSLAPLVNEQFFGPGTRLTVL.

The chain has TRBV9 and TRBJ2-2; D gene uncertain. Germline lookup yields CDR1 SGDLS and CDR2 YYNGEE. There are 14 residues in the CDR3. The germline V and J ends were trimmed by 4 bases and 0 bases, with 7 bases remaining between them. CDR3 region: CASSFGPNTGELFF. CDR3 DNA: TGTGCCAGCAGCTTCGGGCCGAACACCGGGGAGCTGTTTTTT.

The rearrangement joins TRBV10-3 to TRBJ2-7; the match to TRBD2 covers 8 bases. With V trimmed by 6 bases and J by 2 bases, 6 bases remained unmatched. Germline assignment: CDR1 ENHRY and CDR2 SYGVKD. The CDR3 consists of 14 residues. The CDR3 spells CAIRGSGSPYEQYF. In DNA form, the CDR3 reads TGTGCCATCAGGGGGAGCGGGAGCCCCTACGAGCAGTACTTC.

The chain combines TRBV5-1 with TRBJ2-5, with TRBD2 matching 15 bases. The J call may be in error: the DNA end matches TRBJ2-7 better. CDR1 and CDR2 (germline): SGHRS, YFSETQ. CDR3 length: 17 residues. CDR3 nucleotide sequence: TGCGCCAGCAGCTTGGCCTTCGGACTAGCGGGAGGGTACGAGCAGTACTTC. This encodes CASSLAFGLAGGYEQYF.

V is TRBV4-2 and J is TRBJ1-5; no clear D. The CDR3 consists of 14 residues. Per the germline V gene, CDR1 is LGHNA and CDR2 is YNFKEQ. The V gene lost 0 bases and the J gene lost 0 bases, with 3 bases spanning the gap. In DNA form, the CDR3 reads TGTGCCAGCAGCCAAGACGTTAGCAATCAGCCCCAGCATTTT. Its protein is CASSQDVSNQPQHF.

This clone was detected only once. The chain links TRBV21-1 to TRBJ2-2; TRBD2, the table's D call, was not compared with the DNA. TRBV21-1 is a pseudogene locus. This CDR3 is 18 amino acids long. CDR3 nucleotide sequence: TGTGCCAGCAGCAAATTAGGGAAACGGGAGCCGAACACCGGGGAGCTGTTTTTT. It yields the protein CASSKLGKREPNTGELFF.

The CDR3 loop reads CASSPRPVAGRYNEQFF. DNA of the CDR3: TGTGCCAGTAGTCCCCGCCCGGTAGCGGGGAGGTACAATGAGCAGTTCTTC. J is TRBJ2-1 and V is TRBV19; TRBD2 matches at 8 bases. Trimming at V came to 5 bases and at J to 4 bases, leaving 13 bases not matched to a gene. Looked up from germline, CDR1 is LNHDA and CDR2 is SQIVND (reference sequence). This CDR3 comprises 17 residues.

J is TRBJ1-2 and V is TRBV7-2; D unresolved. Trimming cost V 1 base and J 4 bases, with 10 bases left between them. This CDR3 is 14 amino acids long. CDR1 SGHTA and CDR2 FQGNSA come from the germline V gene. The CDR3 region is CASSLVLPPYGYTF. DNA for the CDR3: TGTGCCAGCAGCTTAGTCCTCCCCCCCTATGGCTACACCTTC. Based on the CDR3 plus reference TRBV7-2 and TRBJ1-2, the full variable domain is GAGVSQSPSNKVTEKGKDVELRCDPISGHTALYWYRQSLGQGLEFLIYFQGNSAPDKSGLPSDRFSAERTGGSVSTLTIQRTQQEDSAVYLCASSLVLPPYGYTFGSGTRLTVV.

The V call is TRBV5-6, the J call TRBJ1-2; 8 bases match TRBD1. CDR3 length: 15 residues. Unmatched junction bases numbered 6, after V lost 0 bases and J lost 5 bases. The germline CDR1 and CDR2 sequences are SGHDT and YYEEEE. CDR3 coding DNA: TGTGCCAGCAGCTTGGGACCGGGACAGGATTATGGCTACACCTTC. Protein sequence: CASSLGPGQDYGYTF.

The chain has TRBV19 and TRBJ2-3, with 9 bases lining up with TRBD2. The CDR3 totals 15 residues. Germline trimming cut 7 bases from V and 6 bases from J; bases unmatched to any gene: 11. CDR1 LNHDA and CDR2 SQIVND come from the germline V gene (reference sequence). CDR3 region: CASTREGRLSDTQYF. As DNA, the CDR3 is TGTGCCAGTACGCGGGAGGGCCGACTCTCGGATACGCAGTATTTT.

This chain connects TRBV5-6 to TRBJ1-2; D uncertain. This CDR3 has 14 amino acids. Germline values: CDR1 SGHDT, CDR2 YYEEEE. V was cut by 0 bases and J by 8 bases, with 14 bases left in between. DNA for the CDR3: TGTGCCAGCAGCTTGGGAGCCGGCCTGGGGGGCTACACCTTC. Protein: CASSLGAGLGGYTF.

V usage is TRBV5-1 and J usage is TRBJ1-5, with TRBD1 matching 10 bases. Germline V gives CDR1 SGHRS, CDR2 YFSETQ. J lost 5 bases, V lost 4 bases, and 3 bases had no gene match. This CDR3 is 14 amino acids long. CDR3: CASSHGTGDQPQHF. CDR3 sequence (DNA): TGCGCCAGCAGCCATGGGACAGGGGATCAGCCCCAGCATTTT.

The rearrangement links TRBV7-9 to TRBJ1-6, with D possibly TRBD1 on 6 matching bases. Trimming stripped 2 bases from V and 13 bases from J, with 15 bases between. Germline lookup yields CDR1 SEHNR and CDR2 FQNEAQ (reference sequence). This CDR3 comprises 14 residues. The CDR3 nucleotides are TGTGCCAGCAGCTTAAATACAGGGTGGGAGCCCCTCCACTTT. The encoded protein is CASSLNTGWEPLHF. The variable domain in full, completed from reference TRBV7-9 and TRBJ1-6, reads DTGVSQNPRHKITKRGQNVTFRCDPISEHNRLYWYRQTLGQGPEFLTYFQNEAQLEKSRLLSDRFSAERPKGSFSTLEIQRTEQGDSAMYLCASSLNTGWEPLHFGNGTRLTVT.